This is a list of T cell receptor beta chains from one sample in a study of blood T cell repertoires in COVID-19. Sequencing used immunoSEQ multiplex PCR; TCRdb keeps in-frame clones, though not all of them. Among approximately 210,000 clones listed, under 95% were seen once. The sequencing sample was made of peripheral blood. The receptors come from a man aged 30 to 45 with acute or convalescent COVID-19. Each CDR3 is given with its conserved first and last residue. The D gene is left open where the match is weak.

d_gene | j_gene | v_gene | CDR3aa
TRBD1 | TRBJ2-2 | TRBV7-2 | CASSLGQGVSGELFF
- | TRBJ2-1 | TRBV5-4 | CASSLGRGNEQFF
- | TRBJ1-2 | TRBV5-1 | CASSSRDTDGYTF
- | TRBJ1-1 | TRBV19 | CASSIDIGSMNTEAFF
TRBD2 | TRBJ2-1 | TRBV6-6 | CASSGTSGRYEQFF
TRBD1 | TRBJ1-5 | TRBV28 | CAGQGTHQPQHF
- | TRBJ1-5 | TRBV19 | CASSIYRTAEQPQHF
TRBD1 | TRBJ2-1 | TRBV9 | CASSIDRGDYNEQFF
- | TRBJ1-5 | TRBV19 | CASRPPVINQPQHF
TRBD1 | TRBJ2-7 | TRBV19 | CASSISPTTGLRYEQYF
TRBD2 | TRBJ2-7 | TRBV28 | CASNPGWGTSGLSYEQYF
TRBD2 | TRBJ2-7 | TRBV30 | CAWSPTSGIGQYF
- | TRBJ2-7 | TRBV6-5 | CASNSGTIVTYEQYF
TRBD2 | TRBJ2-7 | TRBV11-2 | CASRLPGGPGEQYF
- | TRBJ2-5 | TRBV28 | CAINGQGPETQYF
- | TRBJ1-6 | TRBV13 | CASSLGGARSPLHF
- | TRBJ2-5 | TRBV5-4 | CASSLGGQETQYF
TRBD1 | TRBJ2-7 | TRBV28 | CASSPPIQGAEQYF
TRBD1 | TRBJ1-6 | TRBV19 | CASSIRDRGHNSPLHF
- | TRBJ2-5 | TRBV18 | CASSPTQRQPGETQYF
- | TRBJ2-5 | TRBV28 | CASSSLETQYF
TRBD2 | TRBJ2-1 | TRBV2 | CASRAGLAGYEQFF
TRBD1 | TRBJ1-1 | TRBV30 | CAWSPQTGRGTEAFF
- | TRBJ1-5 | TRBV30 | CAWSQGLSNQPQHF
- | TRBJ1-1 | TRBV6-5 | CASSYSNRRNTEAFF
- | TRBJ2-7 | TRBV11-2 | CASSLGGVSSYEQYF
- | TRBJ1-3 | TRBV6-1 | CASSEFRANSGNTIYF
TRBD1 | TRBJ2-2 | TRBV19 | CASNHVGTGAGELFF
- | TRBJ1-1 | TRBV15 | CATSRVNRVLVRNTEAFF
TRBD2 | TRBJ2-3 | TRBV2 | CASMGLAGSMMGTDTQYF
TRBD2 | TRBJ2-1 | TRBV7-2 | CASSFTGTSGRGYNEQFF
TRBD2 | TRBJ2-2 | TRBV6-5 | CASSYQAGSGTGELFF
- | TRBJ2-7 | TRBV28 | CATSLPRDKTYEQYF
TRBD1 | TRBJ2-7 | TRBV11-3 | CASSLESTGGWGRYEQYF
- | TRBJ1-2 | TRBV27 | CASRRNTGLNYGYTF
TRBD1 | TRBJ2-5 | TRBV12-5 | CASGLVGTGGLQETQYF
- | TRBJ1-3 | TRBV2 | CASSSSRPGSGNTIYF
- | TRBJ2-2 | TRBV7-8 | CASSSTPQAGELFF
- | TRBJ2-5 | TRBV18 | CASSPRSVPGVRETQYF
TRBD2 | TRBJ2-3 | TRBV6-4 | CASSRGLAGADTQYF
TRBD2 | TRBJ2-1 | TRBV30 | CAWRAGGPHNEQFF
- | TRBJ2-1 | TRBV4-2 | CASSQMLIGLLNEQFF
- | TRBJ2-7 | TRBV6-2/TRBV6-3 | CASSYSPYEQYF
TRBD1 | TRBJ2-7 | TRBV10-1 | CASSPSRQGYEQYF
TRBD2 | TRBJ2-7 | TRBV7-3 | CASSLTGGRAQSEQYF
- | TRBJ1-5 | TRBV4-1 | CASSLGADQPQHF
- | TRBJ1-2 | TRBV2 | CASSDRGSLGGYTF
- | TRBJ2-7 | TRBV5-5 | CASSLSGQLYEQYF
TRBD1 | TRBJ1-1 | TRBV3-1/TRBV3-2 | CASSQRQGISTEAFF
TRBD2 | TRBJ2-5 | TRBV5-1 | CASSSTSEAFQETQYF
- | TRBJ1-2 | TRBV7-9 | CASSLRTVNYGYTF
- | TRBJ2-7 | TRBV27 | CASSLRGNPNYEQYF
TRBD1 | TRBJ1-5 | TRBV28 | CASRSPRTGANQPQHF
- | TRBJ1-2 | TRBV21-1 | CASSVRTDRVYGYTF
- | TRBJ2-7 | TRBV19 | CASSIDPFYEQYF
- | TRBJ2-3 | TRBV2 | CASSESQGKTDTQYF
TRBD1 | TRBJ1-1 | TRBV12-3/TRBV12-4 | CASSFTGGTEAFF
- | TRBJ1-1 | TRBV28 | CASSPPGNTEAFF
- | TRBJ2-5 | TRBV14 | CASSQGSLTRETQYF
- | TRBJ1-6 | TRBV9 | CASSPRGGKGSLGSLHF